These T cell receptor beta chains were read from a single sample in a study of blood T cell repertoires in COVID-19. Using immunoSEQ multiplex PCR, the repertoire was profiled, and TCRdb retains in-frame clones only, with some absent. The profile shows roughly 150,000 clones, approximately 86% of them singletons. Sequencing was done on a sample of peripheral blood. The origin of the receptors is a woman at least 80 years old with COVID-19, enrolled during active disease. The CDR3 runs from the conserved cysteine through the conserved F or W. A D gene is named only where the DNA matches it firmly. Expanded clones are given a class, and other clones once, few, many or no size at all.

TRBJ2-7 | TRBD2 | few | TRBV16 | TGTGCCAGCAGCCATCCGACTAGCGGGGAAACCTACGAGCAGTACTTC | CASSHPTSGETYEQYF
TRBJ1-2 | - | - | TRBV18 | TGTGCCAGCTCACTCAATTCTGGACAGACGTTAGCTAATGGCTACACCTTC | CASSLNSGQTLANGYTF
TRBJ1-5 | - | - | TRBV23-1 | TGCGCCAGCATCCTACACGGGAACATCTGGCACGGGGATCAGCCCCAGCATTTT | CASILHGNIWHGDQPQHF
TRBJ1-1 | - | few | TRBV5-5 | TGTGCCAGCAGCTTGGCCTCGGCCGGGGGCACTGAAGCTTTCTTT | CASSLASAGGTEAFF
TRBJ2-2 | - | - | TRBV12-3/TRBV12-4 | TGTGCCAGCACCATTAGCGGCACCGGGGAGCTGTTTTTT | CASTISGTGELFF
TRBJ1-2 | - | - | TRBV2 | TGTGCCAGCTGGACCGAGGGCGGCTACACCTTC | CASWTEGGYTF
TRBJ1-1 | - | - | TRBV7-3 | TGTGCCAGTCGGAGTATGGTGAACACTGAAGCTTTCTTT | CASRSMVNTEAFF
TRBJ2-7 | - | - | TRBV27 | TGTGCCAGCATGCGGATGGAGGGGCGGAAGCAGTACTTC | CASMRMEGRKQYF
TRBJ2-2 | TRBD2 | - | TRBV3-1/TRBV3-2 | TGTGCCAGCAGCCAAGTAGCGGGTGACACCGGGGAGCTGTTTTTT | CASSQVAGDTGELFF
TRBJ1-5 | - | - | TRBV28 | TGTGCCAGCAGTCCTCAGGTGGGCCACCAGCCCCAGCATTTT | CASSPQVGHQPQHF
TRBJ1-5 | TRBD1 | few | TRBV6-6 | TGTGCCAGCAGTTACCCTGACAGGGATCAGCCCCAGCATTTT | CASSYPDRDQPQHF
TRBJ2-3 | TRBD1 | - | TRBV18 | TGTGCCAGCTCACCACGACAGGGGAAGGCCCAAAGCACAGATACGCAGTATTTT | CASSPRQGKAQSTDTQYF
TRBJ1-1 | TRBD1 | - | TRBV6-5 | TGTGCCAGCAGGGCAGGGGGCGCTGGGAGAACTGAAGCTTTCTTT | CASRAGGAGRTEAFF
TRBJ2-5 | TRBD1 | - | TRBV5-4 | TGTGCCAGCAGCTTCCGAACAGGGGCACAAGAGACCCAGTACTTC | CASSFRTGAQETQYF
TRBJ1-2 | - | - | TRBV7-9 | TGTGCCAGCAGCGAGAACGGAGTCGGCTACACCTTC | CASSENGVGYTF
TRBJ2-2 | TRBD2 | - | TRBV28 | TGTGCCAGCACAGCGGGAGCTCGAGGGGAGCTGTTTTTT | CASTAGARGELFF